This passage covers 8 T cell receptor beta chains from one sample sequenced in a study of OX40 agonist ivuxolimab in advanced cancers. The data were produced by immunoSEQ multiplex PCR, yet TCRdb's version contains in-frame clones alone and is incomplete. Among 45,000 to 55,000 clones listed, 70% to 90% were seen once. The specimen was CD4+ or CD8+ T cells sorted from blood, collected in a trial of the OX40 agonist ivuxolimab. These receptors all come from an adult with an advanced solid tumor such as melanoma, head and neck, liver or kidney cancer.

The chain uses TRBV5-4 and TRBJ2-7, with D possibly being TRBD1 (5 bases). Trimming stripped 4 bases from V and 6 bases from J, with 23 bases between. The CDR3 is 16 amino acids. Germline values: CDR1 SGHNT, CDR2 YYREEE (reference sequence). The CDR3: CASSPIARATSSEQYF. The CDR3 nucleotides are TGTGCCAGCAGCCCCATTGCCAGGGCTACCTCGTCCGAGCAGTACTTC.

The gene calls are TRBV30 and TRBJ2-7; tentatively, D is TRBD2 (5 bases). The V gene's germline CDR1 is GTSNPN and CDR2 SVGIG (reference sequence). This CDR3 region has 12 residues. The V and J ends lost 4 bases and 0 bases respectively, with 7 bases between them. The CDR3 sequence: CAWTGSSYEQYF. The CDR3 DNA is TGTGCCTGGACGGGGAGCTCCTACGAGCAGTACTTC.

About this clone: One junction end disagrees with the germline gene, perhaps due to a read error. The V and J genes are TRBV6-5 and TRBJ2-3; a weak D match, TRBD1 (7 bases). This CDR3 spans 13 amino acids. Germline values: CDR1 MNHEY, CDR2 SVGAGI. This CDR3 reads CATAGGGGRPNLF. In DNA form, the CDR3 reads TGTGCCACCGCAGGGGGAGGCGGGCGGCCCAACCTTTTT.

The CDR3 here is CASTPRTGGNTEAFF. CDR3 nucleotides: TGTGCCAGTACCCCGCGTACAGGGGGGAACACTGAAGCTTTCTTT. V usage is TRBV19 and J usage is TRBJ1-1, with TRBD1 matching 8 bases. Looked up from germline, CDR1 is LNHDA and CDR2 is SQIVND (reference sequence). This CDR3 contains 15 residues. V shed 7 bases and J 1 base; nucleotides not matched to a gene: 8. The whole variable domain, remainder taken from reference TRBV19 and TRBJ1-1, is DGGITQSPKYLFRKEGQNVTLSCEQNLNHDAMYWYRQDPGQGLRLIYYSQIVNDFQKGDIAEGYSVSREKKESFPLTVTSAQKNPTAFYLCASTPRTGGNTEAFFGQGTRLTVV.

The CDR3 sequence is CSVQIQSFEQYF. Here the CDR3 DNA reads TGCAGCGTCCAAATACAGTCGTTCGAGCAGTACTTC. The gene calls are TRBV29-1 and TRBJ2-7; no clear D. V lost 6 bases to trimming and J lost 6 bases, with 15 bases between them. The CDR3 has 12 amino acids. CDR1 and CDR2 (germline): SQVTM, ANQGSEA.

The chain carries TRBV6-5 and TRBJ1-1; D is undetermined. From germline, CDR1 is MNHEY and CDR2 SVGAGI. V was pared by 4 bases and J by 0 bases, with 9 bases between. The CDR3 is 14 amino acids. Here the CDR3 reads CASSFHPMNTEAFF. CDR3 sequence (DNA): TGTGCCAGCAGTTTCCATCCGATGAACACTGAAGCTTTCTTT.

The chain joins TRBV9 to TRBJ2-6; D might be TRBD1 or TRBD2, each matching 5 bases. The length of the CDR3 is 17 residues. The V end was cut by 0 bases, the J end by 0 bases, with 10 bases between. Germline V gene lookup returns CDR1 SGDLS and CDR2 YYNGEE. The CDR3 sequence: CASSVGLGDSGANVLTF. The CDR3 nucleotides are TGTGCCAGCAGCGTAGGGCTGGGGGACTCTGGGGCCAACGTCCTGACTTTC.

The chain recombines TRBV27 with TRBJ1-1, with D unresolved. The CDR3 runs 16 residues. Trimming cost V 2 bases and J 0 bases, with 13 bases left between them. Germline V gene data show CDR1 as MNHEY and CDR2 as SMNVEV (reference sequence). CDR3 nucleotide sequence: TGTGCCAGCAGTTTAACCCGGGTAGGTGTGAACACTGAAGCTTTCTTT. It encodes CASSLTRVGVNTEAFF.